This TCR beta chain emerged from a study of T cell changes during pregnancy in multiple sclerosis. The table came from immunoSEQ multiplex PCR; TCRdb's copy has only in-frame clones and leaves some out. The sample consists of 66,000 or so clones, over 75% of them appearing once. The CDR3 runs 15 residues. V was pared by 4 bases and J by 1 base, with 6 bases of the junction left unmatched. Germline V CDR1 and CDR2: PRHDT, FYEKMQ (reference sequence). The chain combines TRBV13 with TRBJ1-2; 7 nucleotides match TRBD1. The TCR comes from a female donor with multiple sclerosis, enrolled in a pregnancy study. This sample comprised CD8+ T cells from peripheral blood mononuclear cells, obtained before pregnancy. The CDR3 sequence is CASSSGTENNYGYTF. CDR3 DNA: TGTGCCAGCAGCTCCGGGACAGAAAATAACTATGGCTACACCTTC.